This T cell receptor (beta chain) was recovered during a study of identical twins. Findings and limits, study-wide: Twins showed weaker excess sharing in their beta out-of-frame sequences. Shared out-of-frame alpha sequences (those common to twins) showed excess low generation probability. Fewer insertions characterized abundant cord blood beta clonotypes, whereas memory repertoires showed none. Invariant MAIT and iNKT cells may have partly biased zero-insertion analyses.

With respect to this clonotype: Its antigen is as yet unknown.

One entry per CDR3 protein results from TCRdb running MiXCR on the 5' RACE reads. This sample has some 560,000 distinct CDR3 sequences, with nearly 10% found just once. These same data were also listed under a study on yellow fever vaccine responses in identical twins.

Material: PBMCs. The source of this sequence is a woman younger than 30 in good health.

The CDR3 loop reads CASSLGWVGSHEQYF. The CDR3 nucleotides are TGTGCCAGCAGCTTGGGGTGGGTGGGCTCTCACGAGCAGTACTTC. V gene TRBV5-6 combines with J gene TRBJ2-7; no clear D gene. Deletions cut 0 bases from V and 5 bases from J, with 15 bases between. This CDR3 contains 15 residues. Germline V CDR1 and CDR2: SGHDT, YYEEEE.